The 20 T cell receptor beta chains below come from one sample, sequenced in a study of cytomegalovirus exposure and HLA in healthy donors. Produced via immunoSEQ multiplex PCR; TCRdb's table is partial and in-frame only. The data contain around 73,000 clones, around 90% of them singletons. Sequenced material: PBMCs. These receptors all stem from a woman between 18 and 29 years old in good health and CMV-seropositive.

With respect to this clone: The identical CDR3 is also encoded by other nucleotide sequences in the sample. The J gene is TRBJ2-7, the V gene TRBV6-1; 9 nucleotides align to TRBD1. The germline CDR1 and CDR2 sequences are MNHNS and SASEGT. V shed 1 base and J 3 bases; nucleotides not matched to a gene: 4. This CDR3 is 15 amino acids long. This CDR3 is CASSEGTGANYEQYF. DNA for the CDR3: TGTGCCAGCAGTGAAGGGACAGGGGCGAACTACGAGCAGTACTTC.

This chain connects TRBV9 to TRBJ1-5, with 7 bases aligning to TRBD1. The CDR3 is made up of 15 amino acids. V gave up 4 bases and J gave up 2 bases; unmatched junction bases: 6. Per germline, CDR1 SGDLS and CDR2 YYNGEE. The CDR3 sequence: CASSPGGLGNQPQHF. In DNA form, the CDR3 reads TGTGCCAGCAGCCCAGGGGGGCTGGGCAATCAGCCCCAGCATTTT.

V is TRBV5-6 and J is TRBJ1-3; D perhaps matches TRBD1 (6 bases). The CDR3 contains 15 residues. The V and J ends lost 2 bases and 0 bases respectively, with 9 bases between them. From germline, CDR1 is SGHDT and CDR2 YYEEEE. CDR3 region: CASSFGQRSGNTIYF. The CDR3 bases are TGTGCCAGCAGCTTCGGACAGCGCTCTGGAAACACCATATATTTT.

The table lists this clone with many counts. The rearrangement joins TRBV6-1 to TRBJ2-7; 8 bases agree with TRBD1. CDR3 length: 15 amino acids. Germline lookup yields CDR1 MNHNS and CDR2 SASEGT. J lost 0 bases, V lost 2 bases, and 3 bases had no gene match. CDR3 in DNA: TGTGCCAGCAGTGAATCCGGACAGGGCTCCTACGAGCAGTACTTC. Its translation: CASSESGQGSYEQYF.

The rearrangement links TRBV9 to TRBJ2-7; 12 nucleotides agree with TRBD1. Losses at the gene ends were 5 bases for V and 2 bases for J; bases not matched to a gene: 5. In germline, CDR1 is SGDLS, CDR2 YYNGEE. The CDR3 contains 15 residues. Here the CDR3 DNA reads TGTGCCAGCAGTCGGGGACAGGGGGCACCCTACGAGCAGTACTTC. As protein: CASSRGQGAPYEQYF. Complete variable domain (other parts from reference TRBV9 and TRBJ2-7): DSGVTQTPKHLITATGQRVTLRCSPRSGDLSVYWYQQSLDQGLQFLIQYYNGEERAKGNILERFSAQQFPDLHSELNLSSLELGDSALYFCASSRGQGAPYEQYFGPGTRLTVT.

For the CDR3, the DNA is TGTGCCAGCAGTGCTTCCGGGAGTTCGTATGGCTACACCTTC. Protein product: CASSASGSSYGYTF. The J gene is TRBJ1-2, the V gene TRBV25-1; no definite D call. The CDR3 spans 14 residues. Germline assignment: CDR1 MGHDK and CDR2 SYGVNS. V shed 4 bases and J shed 5 bases, with 14 bases lying between them.

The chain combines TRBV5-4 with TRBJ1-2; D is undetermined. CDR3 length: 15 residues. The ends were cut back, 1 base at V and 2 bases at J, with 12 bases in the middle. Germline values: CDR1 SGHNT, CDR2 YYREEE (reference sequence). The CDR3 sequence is CASSLNPGGNYGYTF. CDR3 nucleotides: TGTGCCAGCAGCTTGAACCCCGGCGGGAACTATGGCTACACCTTC.

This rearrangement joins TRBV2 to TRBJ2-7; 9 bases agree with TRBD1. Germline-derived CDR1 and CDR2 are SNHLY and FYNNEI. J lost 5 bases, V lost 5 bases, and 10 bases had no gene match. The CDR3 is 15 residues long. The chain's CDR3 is CASSRDRANSNEQYF. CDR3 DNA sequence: TGTGCCAGCAGTAGGGACAGGGCTAATTCTAACGAGCAGTACTTC.

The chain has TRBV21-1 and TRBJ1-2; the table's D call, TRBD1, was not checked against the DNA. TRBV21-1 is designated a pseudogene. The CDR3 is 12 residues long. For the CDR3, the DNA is TGTGCCAGCCTACAGGGGGCTTACGGCTACACCTTC. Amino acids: CASLQGAYGYTF.

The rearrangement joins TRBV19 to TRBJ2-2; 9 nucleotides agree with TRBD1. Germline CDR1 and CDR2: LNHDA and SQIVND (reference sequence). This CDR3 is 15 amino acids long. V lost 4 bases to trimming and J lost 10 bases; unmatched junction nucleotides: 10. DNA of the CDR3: TGTGCCAGTAGTAGCCGGGACAGGGAAGTGGAGGAGCTGTTTTTT. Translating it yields CASSSRDREVEELFF.

The CDR3 DNA reads TGTGCCAGCAGTTATAGTGGGGCCAACGTCCTGACTTTC. The encoded protein is CASSYSGANVLTF. The chain is built from TRBV6-5 and TRBJ2-6; no clear D gene. Trimming took 3 bases from V and 3 from J, leaving 3 bases between them. CDR1 is MNHEY, CDR2 SVGAGI, per germline. This CDR3 region has 13 residues.

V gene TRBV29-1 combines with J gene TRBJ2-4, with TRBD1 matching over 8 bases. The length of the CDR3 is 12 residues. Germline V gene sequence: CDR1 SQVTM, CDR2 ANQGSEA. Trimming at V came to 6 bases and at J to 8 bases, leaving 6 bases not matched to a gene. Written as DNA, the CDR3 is TGCAGCGTCGGACAGGGAATTGACATTCAGTACTTC. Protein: CSVGQGIDIQYF.

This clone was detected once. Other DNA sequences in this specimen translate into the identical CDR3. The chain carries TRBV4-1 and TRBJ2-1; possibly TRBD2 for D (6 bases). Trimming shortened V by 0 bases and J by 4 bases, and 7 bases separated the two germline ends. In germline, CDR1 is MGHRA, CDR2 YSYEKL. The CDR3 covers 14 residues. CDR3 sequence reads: CASSQDRGYNEQFF. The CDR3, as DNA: TGCGCCAGCAGCCAAGATCGGGGGTACAATGAGCAGTTCTTC.

Here the CDR3 reads CASRTAPEGAAGELFF. CDR3 DNA: TGTGCCAGCAGAACAGCCCCGGAGGGGGCCGCCGGGGAGCTGTTTTTT. This chain uses TRBV28 with TRBJ2-2; possible D gene TRBD1, 7 bases. Germline V gene lookup returns CDR1 MDHEN and CDR2 SYDVKM. CDR3 size: 16 residues. Trimming took off 6 bases at V and 6 bases at J, with 20 bases between the two ends.

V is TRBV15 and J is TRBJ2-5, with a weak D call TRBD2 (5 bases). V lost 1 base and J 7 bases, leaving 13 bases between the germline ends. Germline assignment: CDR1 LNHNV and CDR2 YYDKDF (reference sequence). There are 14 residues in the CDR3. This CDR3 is CATSRVDSVGTQYF. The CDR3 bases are TGTGCCACCAGCAGAGTAGATAGCGTCGGGACCCAGTACTTC.

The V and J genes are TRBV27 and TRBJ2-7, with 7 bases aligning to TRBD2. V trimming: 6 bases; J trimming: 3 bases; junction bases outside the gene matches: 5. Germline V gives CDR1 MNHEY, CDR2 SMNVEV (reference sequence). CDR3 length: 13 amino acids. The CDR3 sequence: CASRGLYVYEQYF. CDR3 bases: TGTGCCAGCAGGGGACTATACGTCTACGAGCAGTACTTC.

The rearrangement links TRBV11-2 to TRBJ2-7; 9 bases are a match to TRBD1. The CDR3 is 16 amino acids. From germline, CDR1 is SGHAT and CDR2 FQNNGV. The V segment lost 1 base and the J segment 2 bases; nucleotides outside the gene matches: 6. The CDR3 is CASSLASWDRAYEQYF. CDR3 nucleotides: TGTGCCAGCAGCTTAGCATCATGGGACAGGGCCTACGAGCAGTACTTC.

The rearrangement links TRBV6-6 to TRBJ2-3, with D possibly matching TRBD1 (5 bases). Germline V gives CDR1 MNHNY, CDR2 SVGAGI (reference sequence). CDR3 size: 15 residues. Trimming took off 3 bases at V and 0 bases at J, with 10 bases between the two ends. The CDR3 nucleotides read TGTGCCAGCAGTTATACAGCAGGGAGCACAGATACGCAGTATTTT. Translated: CASSYTAGSTDTQYF.

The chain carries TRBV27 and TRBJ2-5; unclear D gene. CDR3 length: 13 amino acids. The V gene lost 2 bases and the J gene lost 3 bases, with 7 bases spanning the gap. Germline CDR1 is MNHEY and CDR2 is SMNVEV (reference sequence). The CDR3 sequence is CASSLGIKETQYF. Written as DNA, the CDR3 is TGTGCCAGCAGTTTAGGCATTAAAGAGACCCAGTACTTC.

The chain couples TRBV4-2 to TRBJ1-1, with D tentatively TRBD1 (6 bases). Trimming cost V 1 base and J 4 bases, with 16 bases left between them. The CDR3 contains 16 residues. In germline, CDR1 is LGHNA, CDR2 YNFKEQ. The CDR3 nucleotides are TGTGCCAGCAGCCAAGTGCCAGGGGCTGAGGTCACTGAAGCTTTCTTT. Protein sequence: CASSQVPGAEVTEAFF.